The T cell receptor beta chain described here comes from a study of identical twins' blood T cells. Study information: Around 53 million reads covered about six alpha-chain and about six beta-chain libraries.

This clonotype was seen a handful of times. One entry per CDR3 protein results from TCRdb running MiXCR on the 5' RACE reads. The repertoire has around 380,000 distinct CDR3 sequences, roughly 30% of them found once; the top ten carry roughly 5.5%. CDR3 size: 14 residues. Unmatched junction bases numbered 7, after V lost 7 bases and J lost 6 bases. Germline V gene sequence: CDR1 MGHDK, CDR2 SYGVNS. Sequencing was performed on PBMCs. The clonotype comes from a woman between 18 and 50 years old in good health. This rearrangement joins TRBV25-1 to TRBJ1-4; the match to TRBD1 covers 8 bases. CDR3 in amino acids: CASTGTGTHEKLFF. The DNA of the CDR3 is TGTGCCAGCACCGGGACAGGAACGCATGAAAAACTGTTTTTT.